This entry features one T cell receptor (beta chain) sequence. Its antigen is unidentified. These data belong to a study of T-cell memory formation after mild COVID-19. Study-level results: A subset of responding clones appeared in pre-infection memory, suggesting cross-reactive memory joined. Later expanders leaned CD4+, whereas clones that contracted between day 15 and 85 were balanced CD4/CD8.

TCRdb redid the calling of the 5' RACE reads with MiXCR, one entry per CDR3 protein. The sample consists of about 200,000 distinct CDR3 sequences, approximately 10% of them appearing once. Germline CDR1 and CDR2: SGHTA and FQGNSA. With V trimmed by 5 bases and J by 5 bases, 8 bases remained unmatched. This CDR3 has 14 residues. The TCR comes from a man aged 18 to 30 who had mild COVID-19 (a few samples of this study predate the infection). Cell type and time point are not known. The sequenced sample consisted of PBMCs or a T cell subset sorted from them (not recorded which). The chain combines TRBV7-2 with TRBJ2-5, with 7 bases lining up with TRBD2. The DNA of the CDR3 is TGTGCCAGCAGCCCAGCGGGAAGGTGGGAGACCCAGTACTTC. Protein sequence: CASSPAGRWETQYF.